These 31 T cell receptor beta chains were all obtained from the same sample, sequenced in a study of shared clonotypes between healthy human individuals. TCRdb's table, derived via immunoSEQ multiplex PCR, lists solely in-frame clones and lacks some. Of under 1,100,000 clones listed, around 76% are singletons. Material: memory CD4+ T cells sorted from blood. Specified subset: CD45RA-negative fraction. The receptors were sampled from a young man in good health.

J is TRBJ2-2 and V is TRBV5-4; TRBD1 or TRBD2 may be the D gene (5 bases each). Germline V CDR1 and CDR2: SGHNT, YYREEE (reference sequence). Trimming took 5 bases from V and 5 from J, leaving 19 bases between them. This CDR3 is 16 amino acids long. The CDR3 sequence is CASSLRGRRNTGELFF. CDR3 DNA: TGTGCCAGCAGTTTGAGGGGCAGAAGGAATACCGGGGAGCTGTTTTTT.

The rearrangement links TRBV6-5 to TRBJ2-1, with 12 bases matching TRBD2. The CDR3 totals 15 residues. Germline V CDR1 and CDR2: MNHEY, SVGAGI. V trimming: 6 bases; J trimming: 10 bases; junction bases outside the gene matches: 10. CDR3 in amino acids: CASSKGAGTSGEQFF. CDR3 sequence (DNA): TGTGCCAGCAGCAAGGGAGCCGGGACTAGCGGGGAGCAGTTCTTC.

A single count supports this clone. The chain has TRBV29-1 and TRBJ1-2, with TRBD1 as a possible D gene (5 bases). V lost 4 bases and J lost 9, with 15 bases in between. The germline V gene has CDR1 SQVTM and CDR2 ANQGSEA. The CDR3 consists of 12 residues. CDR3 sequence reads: CSVGGQGVSYTF. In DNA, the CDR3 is TGCAGCGTTGGCGGGCAGGGAGTAAGCTACACCTTC.

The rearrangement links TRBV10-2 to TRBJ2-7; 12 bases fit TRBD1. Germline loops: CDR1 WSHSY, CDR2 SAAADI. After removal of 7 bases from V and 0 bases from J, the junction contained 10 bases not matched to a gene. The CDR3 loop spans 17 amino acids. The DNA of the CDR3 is TGCGCCAGCAAGGTCGGGACAGGGGGCACCAGCTCCTACGAGCAGTACTTC. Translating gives CASKVGTGGTSSYEQYF.

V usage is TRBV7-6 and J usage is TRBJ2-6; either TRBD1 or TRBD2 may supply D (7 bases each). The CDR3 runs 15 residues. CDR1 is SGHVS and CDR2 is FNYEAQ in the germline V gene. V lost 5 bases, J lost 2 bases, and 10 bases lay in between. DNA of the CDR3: TGTGCCAGCAGCCAGGGGGGGCCTGGGGCCAACGTCCTGACTTTC. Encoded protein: CASSQGGPGANVLTF. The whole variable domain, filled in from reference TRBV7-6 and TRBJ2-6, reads GAGVSQSPRYKVTKRGQDVALRCDPISGHVSLYWYRQALGQGPEFLTYFNYEAQQDKSGLPNDRFSAERPEGSISTLTIQRTEQRDSAMYRCASSQGGPGANVLTFGAGSRLTVL.

The CDR3 coding sequence is TGTGCCGTCGGGGGAAAGGGCGGGGAGCTGTTTTTT. It specifies CAVGGKGGELFF. The chain carries TRBV28 and TRBJ2-2, with D perhaps TRBD2 (6 bases). Trimming removed 11 bases at V and 7 bases at J, with 14 bases between. Germline V gives CDR1 MDHEN, CDR2 SYDVKM. This CDR3 has 12 amino acids.

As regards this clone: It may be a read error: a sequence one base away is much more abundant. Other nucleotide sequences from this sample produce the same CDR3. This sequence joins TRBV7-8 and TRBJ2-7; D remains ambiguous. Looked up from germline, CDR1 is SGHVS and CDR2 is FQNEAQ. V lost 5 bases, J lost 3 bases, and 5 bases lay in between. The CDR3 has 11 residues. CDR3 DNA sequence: TGTGCCAGCAGCCCCCGCTACGAGCAGTACTTC. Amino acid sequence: CASSPRYEQYF.

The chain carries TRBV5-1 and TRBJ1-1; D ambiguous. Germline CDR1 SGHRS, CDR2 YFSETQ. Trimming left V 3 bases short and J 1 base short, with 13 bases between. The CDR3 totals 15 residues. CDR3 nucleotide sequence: TGCGCCAGCAGCTCCACGCAGACGGCGAACACTGAAGCTTTCTTT. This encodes CASSSTQTANTEAFF.

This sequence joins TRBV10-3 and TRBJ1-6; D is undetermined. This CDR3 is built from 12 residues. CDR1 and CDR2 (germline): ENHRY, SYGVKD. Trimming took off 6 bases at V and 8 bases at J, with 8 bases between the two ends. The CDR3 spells CAIRNSDSPLHF. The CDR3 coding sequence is TGTGCCATCAGAAATTCGGATTCACCCCTCCACTTT.

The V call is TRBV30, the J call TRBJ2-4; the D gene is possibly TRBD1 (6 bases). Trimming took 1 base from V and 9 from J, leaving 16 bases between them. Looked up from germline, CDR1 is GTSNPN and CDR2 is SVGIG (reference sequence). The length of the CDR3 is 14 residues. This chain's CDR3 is CAWSAGQLRGIQYF. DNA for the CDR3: TGTGCCTGGAGTGCAGGACAGTTAAGAGGCATTCAGTACTTC.

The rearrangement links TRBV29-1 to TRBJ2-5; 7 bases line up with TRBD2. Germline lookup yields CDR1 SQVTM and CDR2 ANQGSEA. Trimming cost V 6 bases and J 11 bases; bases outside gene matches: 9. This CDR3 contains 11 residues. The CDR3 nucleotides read TGCAGCGTGGTGGGGGGGGAGAAGCAGTACTTC. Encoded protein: CSVVGGEKQYF.

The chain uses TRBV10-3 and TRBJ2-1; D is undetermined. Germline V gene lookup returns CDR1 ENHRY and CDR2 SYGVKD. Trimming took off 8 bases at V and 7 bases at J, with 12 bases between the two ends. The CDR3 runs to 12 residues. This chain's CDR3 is CAIAGSSNEQFF. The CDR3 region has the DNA TGTGCCATCGCCGGGTCGTCGAATGAGCAGTTCTTC.

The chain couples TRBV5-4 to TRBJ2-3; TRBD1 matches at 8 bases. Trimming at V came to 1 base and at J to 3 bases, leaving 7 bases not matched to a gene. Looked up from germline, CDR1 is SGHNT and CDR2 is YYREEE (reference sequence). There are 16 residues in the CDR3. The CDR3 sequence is CASSLRSQGVTDTQYF. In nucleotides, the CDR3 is TGTGCCAGCAGCTTGAGATCACAGGGGGTTACAGATACGCAGTATTTT.

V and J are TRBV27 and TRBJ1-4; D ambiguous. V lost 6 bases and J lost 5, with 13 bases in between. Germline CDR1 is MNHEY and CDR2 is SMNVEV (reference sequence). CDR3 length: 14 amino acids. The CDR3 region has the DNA TGTGCCAGCAGAGAGACGGGAATGAATGAAAAACTGTTTTTT. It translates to CASRETGMNEKLFF. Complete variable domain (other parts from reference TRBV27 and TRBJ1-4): EAQVTQNPRYLITVTGKKLTVTCSQNMNHEYMSWYRQDPGLGLRQIYYSMNVEVTDKGDVPEGYKVSRKEKRNFPLILESPSPNQTSLYFCASRETGMNEKLFFGSGTQLSVL.

Here the CDR3 reads CAWSVGQGGADTQYF. The DNA for the CDR3 is TGTGCCTGGAGTGTTGGACAGGGTGGGGCAGATACGCAGTATTTT. The chain employs TRBV30 and TRBJ2-3; 8 nucleotides align to TRBD1. V shed 0 bases, J shed 4 bases, and the junction held 6 bases outside the gene matches. The CDR3 is 15 amino acids. CDR1 is GTSNPN and CDR2 is SVGIG in the germline V gene (reference sequence).

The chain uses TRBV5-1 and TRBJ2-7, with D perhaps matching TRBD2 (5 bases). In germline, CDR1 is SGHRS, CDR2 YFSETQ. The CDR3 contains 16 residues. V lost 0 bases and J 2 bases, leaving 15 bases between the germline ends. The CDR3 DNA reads TGCGCCAGCAGCTTGGGAGGAGGAGGCCCCACCTACGAGCAGTACTTC. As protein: CASSLGGGGPTYEQYF.

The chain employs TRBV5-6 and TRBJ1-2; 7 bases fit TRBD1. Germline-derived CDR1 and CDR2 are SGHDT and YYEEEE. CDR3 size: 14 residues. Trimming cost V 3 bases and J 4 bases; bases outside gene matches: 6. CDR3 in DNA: TGTGCCAGCAGCTCTATACAGGGGATCTATGGCTACACCTTC. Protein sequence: CASSSIQGIYGYTF.

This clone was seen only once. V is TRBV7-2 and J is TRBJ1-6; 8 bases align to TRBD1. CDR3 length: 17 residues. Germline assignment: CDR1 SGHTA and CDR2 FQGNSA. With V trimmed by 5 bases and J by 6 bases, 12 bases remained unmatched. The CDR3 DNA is TGTGCCAGCAGCCTACGGACAGGGACTGAGGCTAATTCACCCCTCCACTTT. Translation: CASSLRTGTEANSPLHF.

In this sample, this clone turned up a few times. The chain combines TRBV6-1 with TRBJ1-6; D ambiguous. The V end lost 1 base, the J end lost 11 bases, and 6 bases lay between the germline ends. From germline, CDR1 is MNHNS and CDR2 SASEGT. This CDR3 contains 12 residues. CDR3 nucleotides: TGTGCCAGCAGTGAAGTGGGTACACCCCTCCACTTT. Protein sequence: CASSEVGTPLHF.

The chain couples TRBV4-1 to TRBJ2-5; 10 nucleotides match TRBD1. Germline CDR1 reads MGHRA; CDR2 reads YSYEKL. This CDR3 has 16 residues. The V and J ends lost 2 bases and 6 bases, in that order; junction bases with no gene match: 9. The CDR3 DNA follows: TGCGCCAGCAGCCAAACACAGACAGGGGGCGGCAAGACCCAGTACTTC. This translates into CASSQTQTGGGKTQYF.

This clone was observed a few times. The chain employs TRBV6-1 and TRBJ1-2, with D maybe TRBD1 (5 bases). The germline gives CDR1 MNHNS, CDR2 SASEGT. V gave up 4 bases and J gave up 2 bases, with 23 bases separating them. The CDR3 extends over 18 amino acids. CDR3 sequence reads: CASSAETPGGVMNYGYTF. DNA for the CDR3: TGTGCCAGCAGTGCCGAAACGCCCGGGGGGGTAATGAACTATGGCTACACCTTC.

The DNA of the CDR3 is TGCGCCAGCAGTCCTGGCTGGGCAGCAACTAATGAAAAACTGTTTTTT. Amino acid sequence: CASSPGWAATNEKLFF. The chain joins TRBV5-1 to TRBJ1-4; no definite D call. The length of the CDR3 is 16 residues. Trimming cost V 5 bases and J 0 bases, with 14 bases left between them. Germline CDR1 SGHRS, CDR2 YFSETQ.

The CDR3 loop reads CASSPRSGELFF. CDR3 DNA: TGTGCCAGCAGTCCGCGGAGCGGGGAGCTGTTTTTT. The chain employs TRBV27 and TRBJ2-2; D unresolved. CDR3 size: 12 residues. Between the trimmed V and J ends, which lost 5 bases and 7 bases, there was a span of 8 bases. Germline loops: CDR1 MNHEY, CDR2 SMNVEV (reference sequence).

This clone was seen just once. The CDR3 DNA reads TGTGCCAGCCAGAGGCGGGCTGAAAAACTGTTTTTT. Amino acids: CASQRRAEKLFF. The V and J genes are TRBV7-2 and TRBJ1-4; D unresolved. In germline, CDR1 is SGHTA, CDR2 FQGNSA. There are 12 residues in the CDR3. With 8 bases removed from V and 7 bases from J, the gap between germline ends came to 11 bases.

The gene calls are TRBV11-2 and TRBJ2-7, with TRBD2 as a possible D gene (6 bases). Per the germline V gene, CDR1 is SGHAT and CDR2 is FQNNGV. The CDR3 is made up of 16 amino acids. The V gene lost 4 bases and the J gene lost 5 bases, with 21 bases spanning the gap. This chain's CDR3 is CASSSLTSPKAHEQYF. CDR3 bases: TGTGCCAGCAGCTCCCTTACTAGCCCCAAGGCCCACGAGCAGTACTTC.

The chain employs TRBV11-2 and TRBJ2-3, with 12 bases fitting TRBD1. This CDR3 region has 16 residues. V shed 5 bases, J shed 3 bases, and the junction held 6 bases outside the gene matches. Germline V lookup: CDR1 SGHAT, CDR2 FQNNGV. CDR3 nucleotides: TGTGCCAGCAGCCTGGGACAGGGGGCTCAGACAGATACGCAGTATTTT. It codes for CASSLGQGAQTDTQYF.

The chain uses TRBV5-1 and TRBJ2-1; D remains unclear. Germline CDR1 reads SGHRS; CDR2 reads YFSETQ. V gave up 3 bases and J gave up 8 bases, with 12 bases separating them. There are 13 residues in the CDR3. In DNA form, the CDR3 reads TGCGCCAGCAGCTACCCGGGTGGGGATGAGCAGTTCTTC. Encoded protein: CASSYPGGDEQFF.

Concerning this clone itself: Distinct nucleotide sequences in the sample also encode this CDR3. DNA of the CDR3: TGTGCCAGCTCACCACCAGCCTCCTACGAGCAGTACTTC. It translates to CASSPPASYEQYF. This chain uses TRBV18 with TRBJ2-7; no clear D. Germline CDR1 reads KGHSH; CDR2 reads LQKENI. The CDR3 sequence is 13 residues long. V gave up 0 bases and J gave up 0 bases, with 3 bases separating them.

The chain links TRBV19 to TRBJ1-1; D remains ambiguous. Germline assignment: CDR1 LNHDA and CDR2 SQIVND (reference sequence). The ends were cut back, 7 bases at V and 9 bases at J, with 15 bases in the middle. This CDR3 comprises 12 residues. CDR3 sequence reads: CASTEGPIQAFF. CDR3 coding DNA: TGTGCCAGTACTGAAGGGCCGATACAAGCTTTCTTT.

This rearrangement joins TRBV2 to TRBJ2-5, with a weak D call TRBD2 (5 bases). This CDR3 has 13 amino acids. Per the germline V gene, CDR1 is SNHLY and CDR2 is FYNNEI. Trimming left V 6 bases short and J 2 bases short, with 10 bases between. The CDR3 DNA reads TGTGCCAGCAGGGTAGCGTTTCAAGAGACCCAGTACTTC. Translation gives CASRVAFQETQYF.

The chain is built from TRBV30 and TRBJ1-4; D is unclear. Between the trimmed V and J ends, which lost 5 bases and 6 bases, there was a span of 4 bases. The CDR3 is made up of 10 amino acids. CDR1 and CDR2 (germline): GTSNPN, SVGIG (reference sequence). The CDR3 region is CAWGDEKLFF. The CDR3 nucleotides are TGTGCCTGGGGTGATGAAAAACTGTTTTTT.